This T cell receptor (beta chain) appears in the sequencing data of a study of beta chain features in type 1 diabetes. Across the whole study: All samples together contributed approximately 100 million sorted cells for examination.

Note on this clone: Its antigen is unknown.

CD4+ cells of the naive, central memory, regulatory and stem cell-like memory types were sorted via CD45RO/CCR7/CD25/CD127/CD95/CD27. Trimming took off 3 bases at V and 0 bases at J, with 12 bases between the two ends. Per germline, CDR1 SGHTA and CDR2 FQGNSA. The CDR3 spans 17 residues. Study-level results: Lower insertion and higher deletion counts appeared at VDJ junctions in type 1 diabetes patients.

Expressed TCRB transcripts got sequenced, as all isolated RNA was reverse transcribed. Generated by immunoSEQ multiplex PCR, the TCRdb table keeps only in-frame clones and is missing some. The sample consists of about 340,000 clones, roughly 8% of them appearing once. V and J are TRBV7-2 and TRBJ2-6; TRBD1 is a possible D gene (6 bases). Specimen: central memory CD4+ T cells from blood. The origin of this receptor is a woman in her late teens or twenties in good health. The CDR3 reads CASSFTGTPSGANVLTF. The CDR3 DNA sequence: TGTGCCAGCAGCTTCACAGGGACCCCCTCTGGGGCCAACGTCCTGACTTTC. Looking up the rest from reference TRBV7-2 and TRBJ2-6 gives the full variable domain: GAGVSQSPSNKVTEKGKDVELRCDPISGHTALYWYRQSLGQGLEFLIYFQGNSAPDKSGLPSDRFSAERTGGSVSTLTIQRTQQEDSAVYLCASSFTGTPSGANVLTFGAGSRLTVL.